The entry below describes one TCR beta chain. The antigen is undetermined. Co-extracting RNA and DNA was done with about 17-31 mg of unsorted bulk tissue as input. Tumors were each sampled at five separate regions. These data are taken from a study of tumor-infiltrating lymphocytes in primary liver carcinoma. Across the whole study: All lesions had stage T1-T3 N0M0 and about 4.2 to 10 cm widths. Whole-study results and caveats: A significantly higher top-250-clone fraction was recorded for tumors than for blood (p = 0.039). In tumor-adjacent and tumor-blood pairs, overlap was lower than in tumor region pairs.

A primer matching the constant region was used to make TCR beta cDNA from 500 to 650 ng of total RNA. Libraries of TCR beta came from three nested multiplex PCR rounds with slightly modified ARM-PCR. Primers for the first two PCR rounds were TRBV1-TRBV30 forward primers and a C-beta reverse primer (around 10 cycles per round). TCRdb re-derived calls from the multiplex PCR reads in MiXCR, one entry per CDR3 protein. This repertoire shows approximately 190,000 distinct CDR3 sequences, about 85% found once; its top ten account for over 15%. Germline CDR1 SQVTM, CDR2 ANQGSEA. The CDR3 has 14 residues. V was shortened by 7 bases and J by 7 bases, with 23 bases between the two germline ends.

Input material: tumor tissue from primary liver carcinoma. The chain employs TRBV29-1 and TRBJ2-7; tentatively, D is TRBD1 (6 bases). This sequence was found in a man aged 40-55 years with primary liver carcinoma and hepatitis B virus infection. The CDR3 nucleotides read TGCAGCGCCCCAAACAGGGTAGATCAGGTTGAGCAGTACTTC. Translated, it gives CSAPNRVDQVEQYF.